The entry below describes one T cell receptor beta chain. Its antigen is as yet unknown. This specimen comes from a study of T cell responses to AZD1222 COVID-19 vaccine. Data came from immunoSEQ multiplex PCR; TCRdb stores just in-frame clones and leaves some out. There are about 110,000 clones in the sample; approximately 85% occur only once, and about 6.2% lies in the top ten. In germline, CDR1 is SEHNR, CDR2 FQNEAQ (reference sequence). CDR3 size: 14 residues. Trimming stripped 3 bases from V and 1 base from J, with 6 bases between. General observations from the study: After the peak T cell response, and only then, were repertoires sampled. With dominance at 160-218 and 743-854, vaccine-associated CD4 TCRs spanned spike. Seropositive at baseline were only six AZD1222 recipients. Possibly, clonal diversity was underestimated; donors were largely white British and included more females.

Sequenced material: peripheral blood, taken on day 0 of AZD1222 vaccination. The chain combines TRBV7-9 with TRBJ1-4, with TRBD1 as a possible D gene (6 bases). The clonotype was recovered from an adult in good health. The CDR3 DNA is TGTGCCAGCAGCTTGGGACAAACTAATGAAAAACTGTTTTTT. Its translation: CASSLGQTNEKLFF.